A selection of T cell receptor beta chains follows, all from one sample in a study of blood T cell repertoires in COVID-19. TCRdb keeps only in-frame clones here, not all; method: immunoSEQ multiplex PCR. The sample lists 250,000 to 350,000 clones, just under 90% occurring once. Sequencing input: peripheral blood. Receptor source: a woman between 50 and 59 years old with COVID-19, enrolled during active disease. CDR3s include the opening cysteine and the closing phenylalanine or tryptophan. A D gene is named only where the DNA matches it firmly. A clone size is listed for some rows: how often the clone was seen (once, few, many), or a class if it is expanded.

j_call v_call d_call clone_size cdr3_nt cdr3_aa
TRBJ1-6 TRBV9 - - TGTGCCAGCAGAATGACCACGGGGCCCCTCCACTTT CASRMTTGPLHF
TRBJ1-1 TRBV9 - - TGTGCCAGCAGCGTCTCGACAGGATTGAACACTGAAGCTTTCTTT CASSVSTGLNTEAFF
TRBJ2-7 TRBV5-1 TRBD2 - TGCGCCAGCAGCTTGGCGACTAGCGGGATGAGGGGGTCCGAGCAGTACTTC CASSLATSGMRGSEQYF
TRBJ1-2 TRBV7-2 TRBD1 - TGTGCCAGCAGCTTAGGACAGGGGAGCTATGGCTACACCTTC CASSLGQGSYGYTF
TRBJ1-5 TRBV5-8 - - TGTGCCAGCAGCCAGAATTCCGGGACACGGATGAATCAGCCCCAGCATTTT CASSQNSGTRMNQPQHF
TRBJ2-1 TRBV5-1 TRBD2 - TGCGCCAGCAGCTTGGTAGCGGGAGTCTCCTACAATGAGCAGTTCTTC CASSLVAGVSYNEQFF
TRBJ2-1 TRBV25-1 TRBD1 once TGTGCCAGCAGCATAACCCTGACAGGGGTCGACAATGAGCAGTTCTTC CASSITLTGVDNEQFF
TRBJ2-1 TRBV11-2 - few TGTGCCAGCAGCTTAGTTCTAGCCGGGAGCTCCTACAATGAGCAGTTCTTC CASSLVLAGSSYNEQFF
TRBJ1-1 TRBV5-1 TRBD1 - TGCGCCAGCCTCCCCTCCGACAGGGCGGGTACTGAAGCTTTCTTT CASLPSDRAGTEAFF
TRBJ2-1 TRBV9 TRBD1 - TGTGCCAGCAGCGTAGAGAGGGACAGCTACAATGAGCAGTTCTTC CASSVERDSYNEQFF
TRBJ2-1 TRBV11-3 TRBD2 - TGTGCCAGCAGCCCACGAATCGGATTAGCGGGAGGGCCGCATGAGCAGTTCTTC CASSPRIGLAGGPHEQFF
TRBJ1-5 TRBV19 - - TGTGCCAGTAGTACCCTTGGACAGCACAATCAGCCCCAGCATTTT CASSTLGQHNQPQHF
TRBJ1-4 TRBV7-9 - - TGTGCCAGCAGCTTAGCGTTGGTACAGGGCGAAAAACTGTTTTTT CASSLALVQGEKLFF
TRBJ2-5 TRBV12-5 - - TGTGCTAGTGGCCCGACTGGACAAGAGACCCAGTACTTC CASGPTGQETQYF
TRBJ1-1 TRBV5-4 - once TGTGCCAGCAGCTTGGGACATCGTAATTCGGTGAACACTGAAGCTTTCTTT CASSLGHRNSVNTEAFF
TRBJ2-5 TRBV11-3 TRBD1 once TGTGCCAGCAGTATCCAGGGGGCCCGAGAGACCCAGTACTTC CASSIQGARETQYF
TRBJ2-5 TRBV19 - - TGTGCCAGTAGTACCCCGGGACACGGAATTATTGAAACCCAGTACTTC CASSTPGHGIIETQYF
TRBJ1-2 TRBV11-3 - - TGTGCCAGCAGCTCAGGGCTTCATAATGGCTACACCTTC CASSSGLHNGYTF
TRBJ2-2 TRBV4-3 - once TGCGCCAGCAGCCCAAGATCGACAGGGAACACCGGGGAGCTGTTTTTT CASSPRSTGNTGELFF
TRBJ1-6 TRBV6-5 - - TGTGCCAGCAGATTCGCGGGGAATCAAAATTCACCCCTCCACTTT CASRFAGNQNSPLHF
TRBJ2-3 TRBV21-1 - - TGTGCCAGCAGCAAAATCTCCCTAGCGGGAGAGAGGACAGATACGCAGTATTTT CASSKISLAGERTDTQYF
TRBJ2-3 TRBV6-2/TRBV6-3 - - TGTGCCAGCAGTTACGCGGTCGCGGGACTTACCATCACAGATACGCAGTATTTT CASSYAVAGLTITDTQYF
TRBJ2-3 TRBV24-1 - - TGTGCCACCAGTGACCCGTCCGGGGGTCTGTATCCTAGCACAGATACGCAGTATTTT CATSDPSGGLYPSTDTQYF
TRBJ2-7 TRBV5-1 TRBD1 once TGCGCCAGCAGCTTACAGGGGAGCTTCTTCATTGGGGGTGTGTACGAGCAGTACTTC CASSLQGSFFIGGVYEQYF
TRBJ1-1 TRBV7-3 - - TGTGCCAGCAGCCAATCAGAATTCACTGAAGCTTTCTTT CASSQSEFTEAFF
TRBJ1-4 TRBV18 TRBD1 - TGTGCCAGCTCACCGGGACAGGATAATGAAAAACTGTTTTTT CASSPGQDNEKLFF
TRBJ2-1 TRBV5-8 TRBD1 - TGTGCCAGCAGCTTGGAAGGGGGCGATCTCTACAATGAGCAGTTCTTC CASSLEGGDLYNEQFF
TRBJ2-5 TRBV5-1 TRBD2 - TGCGCCAGCAGCTTGCCTTTAGCGGGGAACCAAGAGACCCAGTACTTC CASSLPLAGNQETQYF
TRBJ2-5 TRBV5-4 TRBD2 - TGTGCCAGCAGCTTGGGACTAGCGGGAGAAAGAGAGACCCAGTACTTC CASSLGLAGERETQYF
TRBJ1-6 TRBV5-4 - - TGTGCCAGCAGCTTGAACCGGTATTTAGAGAATTCACCCCTCCACTTT CASSLNRYLENSPLHF
TRBJ2-4 TRBV20-1 - once TGCAGTGCTCTGGCCAAAAACATTCAGTACTTC CSALAKNIQYF
TRBJ2-7 TRBV5-4 TRBD2 - TGTGCCAGCAGTTTTAACGGACTAGCGGTATACGAGCAGTACTTC CASSFNGLAVYEQYF
TRBJ2-1 TRBV4-1 TRBD2 - TGCGCCAGCAGCCCCAATAGCGGGAGGGCGGGCAATGAGCAGTTCTTC CASSPNSGRAGNEQFF
TRBJ1-5 TRBV6-1 TRBD1 - TGTGCCAGCAGTGAAGAAAGGGACAGGTCCCAGCATTTT CASSEERDRSQHF
TRBJ1-1 TRBV29-1 - - TGCAGCGTTGTACGCGGGGGATGGATGAACACTGAAGCTTTCTTT CSVVRGGWMNTEAFF
TRBJ1-3 TRBV25-1 TRBD1 - TGTGCTAGCACAGGGGGGACCTCTGGAAACACCATATATTTT CASTGGTSGNTIYF
TRBJ1-3 TRBV5-4 TRBD1 - TGTGCCAGCAGCACCCGCGGGACAGCCTCTGGAAACACCATATATTTT CASSTRGTASGNTIYF
TRBJ1-2 TRBV4-2 TRBD1 - TGTGCCAGCAGCCAAGATCCGGGACAGGGTGGCTACACCTTC CASSQDPGQGGYTF
TRBJ1-2 TRBV14 - - TGTGCCAGCAGCCAACGACTCCCTTTGAGCGGCTACACCTTC CASSQRLPLSGYTF
TRBJ1-1 TRBV4-1 TRBD1 - TGCGCCAGCAGCCAAGGACAGGGCCCGTTCACTGAAGCTTTCTTT CASSQGQGPFTEAFF
TRBJ1-5 TRBV6-5 TRBD1 - TGTGCCAGCAGAACCGGGACAGGGACTCAGCCCCAGCATTTT CASRTGTGTQPQHF
TRBJ1-2 TRBV11-3 - - TGTGCCAGCAGCTTAGGTGGGGGCACCAACTATGGCTACACCTTC CASSLGGGTNYGYTF
TRBJ2-3 TRBV7-9 - - TGTGCCAGCAGCTGGGGCCAGGGTAACACAGATACGCAGTATTTT CASSWGQGNTDTQYF
TRBJ2-1 TRBV7-9 TRBD2 - TGTGCCAGCAGCTTATCGGCGGGAGGAGGTCCCTACAATGAGCAGTTCTTC CASSLSAGGGPYNEQFF
TRBJ2-5 TRBV27 - once TGTGCCAGCAGTTTAAGCGCGGGACAGCAAGAGACCCAGTACTTC CASSLSAGQQETQYF
TRBJ1-1 TRBV18 - hyperexpanded TGTGCCAGCTCATCCCAGGGGAACACTGAAGCTTTCTTT CASSSQGNTEAFF
TRBJ2-5 TRBV18 TRBD2 - TGTGCCAGCTCCCCGGGGCTAGCGGTCCAAGAGACCCAGTACTTC CASSPGLAVQETQYF
TRBJ1-5 TRBV23-1 TRBD1 - TGCGCCAGCAGTCAATCGCGGCAGGGGGCAAGAAAGAGAAATAGCAATCAGCCCCAGCATTTT CASSQSRQGARKRNSNQPQHF
TRBJ2-5 TRBV28 - - TGTGCCAGCAGTCACCCCAGAGGTGGATGGCCCTTTGTTGTGACCCAGTACTTC CASSHPRGGWPFVVTQYF
TRBJ2-1 TRBV30 TRBD2 - TGTGCCTGGACGGCGGGGGTTGGGTGGTTCTTC CAWTAGVGWFF
TRBJ2-1 TRBV7-6 TRBD2 - TGTGCCAGCAGCCCCGGGACTAGCGGATGGGTGAGGAGCTCCTACAATGAGCAGTTCTTC CASSPGTSGWVRSSYNEQFF
TRBJ2-1 TRBV4-2 TRBD2 once TGTGCCAGCAGCCCCGCCGGCGAGAGCGGGAGGTGGAATGAGCAGTTCTTC CASSPAGESGRWNEQFF
TRBJ1-1 TRBV7-9 TRBD1 - TGTGCCAGCAGCTTAGGAGGACAGGGGAGGTACACTGAAGCTTTCTTT CASSLGGQGRYTEAFF
TRBJ1-4 TRBV5-1 - - TGCGCCAGCACCCGGGCCAGGGCATCGGATGAAAAACTGTTTTTT CASTRARASDEKLFF
TRBJ1-6 TRBV18 TRBD1 - TGTGCCAGCTCACGGACAGGGGGCACCAATTCACCCCTCCACTTT CASSRTGGTNSPLHF
TRBJ1-2 TRBV3-1/TRBV3-2 - few TGTGCCAGCAGCCAAGCTTTGCGGCAAGGCTACACCTTC CASSQALRQGYTF
TRBJ1-5 TRBV18 - - TGTGCCAGCTCACCGAGGGGGGGGATAAGCAATCAGCCCCAGCATTTT CASSPRGGISNQPQHF